The present T cell receptor beta chain was sequenced within a study of shared clonotypes between healthy human individuals. Across the study: Ranging from 18 to 49 in age, donors were a couple of women and a few men.

Points from the study as a whole: The generation probabilities recorded for non-shared clonotypes fell below those of clonotypes shared by all four donors.

Investigators divided CD4+ cells into CD45RA+ naive and CD45RA-negative memory subsets. Germline V lookup: CDR1 LNHDA, CDR2 SQIVND (reference sequence). There are 18 residues in the CDR3. Germline trimming cut 4 bases from V and 2 bases from J; bases unmatched to any gene: 15. As concerns this clone: Its antigen is unidentified.

The protocol was immunoSEQ multiplex PCR, while the TCRdb copy is restricted to in-frame clones and leaves out a portion. Of about 600,000 clones in the sample, about 96% are singletons; the top ten hold 0.045% to 0.07%. The sequenced material came from naive CD4+ T cells sorted from blood. The subset denotes: CD45RA+ positively selected. This receptor was taken from a woman in her 30s in good health. The V call is TRBV19, the J call TRBJ2-7; 9 bases align to TRBD2. CDR3 DNA sequence: TGTGCCAGTAGTAAAGAAGCGGGAGGCCCCCCCAACCCCTACGAGCAGTACTTC. It translates to CASSKEAGGPPNPYEQYF.